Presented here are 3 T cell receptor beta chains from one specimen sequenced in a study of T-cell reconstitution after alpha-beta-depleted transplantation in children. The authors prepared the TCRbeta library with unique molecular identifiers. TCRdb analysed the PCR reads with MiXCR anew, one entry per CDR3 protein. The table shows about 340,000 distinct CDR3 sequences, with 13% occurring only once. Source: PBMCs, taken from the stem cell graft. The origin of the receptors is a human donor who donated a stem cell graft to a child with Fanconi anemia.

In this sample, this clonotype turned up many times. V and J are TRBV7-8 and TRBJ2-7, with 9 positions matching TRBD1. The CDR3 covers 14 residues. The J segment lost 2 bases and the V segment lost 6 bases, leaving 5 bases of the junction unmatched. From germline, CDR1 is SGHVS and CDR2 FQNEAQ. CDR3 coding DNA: TGTGCCAGCAGGCGGGGACAGGGTGCCTACGAGCAGTACTTC. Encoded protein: CASRRGQGAYEQYF. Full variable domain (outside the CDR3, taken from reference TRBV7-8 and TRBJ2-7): GAGVSQSPRYKVAKRGQDVALRCDPISGHVSLFWYQQALGQGPEFLTYFQNEAQLDKSGLPSDRFFAERPEGSVSTLKIQRTQQEDSAVYLCASRRGQGAYEQYFGPGTRLTVT.

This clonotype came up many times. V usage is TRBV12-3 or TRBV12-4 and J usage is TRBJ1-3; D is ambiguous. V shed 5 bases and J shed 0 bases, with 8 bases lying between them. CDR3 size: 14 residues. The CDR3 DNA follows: TGTGCCAGCAGTCCCTTAGGCTCTGGAAACACCATATATTTT. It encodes CASSPLGSGNTIYF.

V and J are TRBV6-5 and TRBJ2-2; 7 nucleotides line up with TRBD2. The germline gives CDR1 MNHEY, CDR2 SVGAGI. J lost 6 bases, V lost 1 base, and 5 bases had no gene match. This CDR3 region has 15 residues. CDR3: CASSYFQGGAGELFF. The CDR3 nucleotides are TGTGCCAGCAGTTACTTTCAGGGAGGGGCCGGGGAGCTGTTTTTT.